These 25 T cell receptor beta chains share one sample of origin, sequenced in a study of T cells after yellow fever vaccination. TCRdb processed the 5' RACE reads anew with MiXCR; each CDR3 protein has one entry. The sample includes around 530,000 distinct CDR3 sequences, approximately 16% of them seen just once. Sample: PBMCs, taken around 5 days after the first yellow fever vaccination. Receptors originate from a man younger than 35 who received the YFV17D yellow fever vaccine.

The rearrangement joins TRBV18 to TRBJ2-4; D uncertain. The CDR3 consists of 16 residues. Germline CDR1 reads KGHSH; CDR2 reads LQKENI. V was trimmed by 3 bases and J by 3 bases, leaving 15 bases between them. CDR3 coding DNA: TGTGCCAGCTCACCTTTCGACCCCGCCGGCAAAAACATTCAGTACTTC. Amino acids: CASSPFDPAGKNIQYF.

The V call is TRBV7-2, the J call TRBJ2-3; TRBD2 might be the D (5 bases). CDR3 length: 14 amino acids. The germline V and J ends were trimmed by 7 bases and 2 bases, with 13 bases remaining between them. Germline V gives CDR1 SGHTA, CDR2 FQGNSA. CDR3 sequence: CASNLAGFTDTQYF. CDR3 DNA: TGTGCCAGCAACCTAGCTGGCTTCACAGATACGCAGTATTTT.

Details on this clonotype: A read error is possible here, since a much larger clone lies one base away. V and J are TRBV29-1 and TRBJ2-5; tentatively, D is TRBD2 (5 bases). The DNA end is a closer match to TRBJ2-1, so the J assignment may be wrong. The CDR3 has 12 residues. CDR1 is SQVTM and CDR2 is ANQGSEA in the germline V gene. CDR3 region: CSATSPWETQFF. In nucleotides, the CDR3 is TGCAGCGCCACGAGCCCCTGGGAGACCCAGTTCTTC.

This clonotype was observed a handful of times. J is TRBJ1-6 and V is TRBV28; no firm D call. Germline V lookup: CDR1 MDHEN, CDR2 SYDVKM. V lost 7 bases to trimming and J lost 3 bases, with 10 bases between them. The CDR3 runs to 14 residues. CDR3 protein: CASKTRDYNSPLHF. In nucleotides, the CDR3 is TGTGCCAGCAAAACACGGGACTATAATTCACCCCTCCACTTT. The full variable domain, in which reference TRBV28 and TRBJ1-6 provide the parts outside the CDR3, is DVKVTQSSRYLVKRTGEKVFLECVQDMDHENMFWYRQDPGLGLRLIYFSYDVKMKEKGDIPEGYSVSREKKERFSLILESASTNQTSMYLCASKTRDYNSPLHFGNGTRLTVT.

This clonotype was counted a few times. The chain joins TRBV11-3 to TRBJ1-5; 8 bases agree with TRBD1. The CDR3 spans 16 residues. Germline V lookup: CDR1 SGHNT, CDR2 YENEEA. Trimming took 5 bases from V and 6 from J; bases not matched to a gene: 12. The CDR3 sequence: CASSRAHGQGGQPQHF. CDR3 DNA sequence: TGTGCCAGCAGCCGCGCCCACGGACAGGGAGGTCAGCCCCAGCATTTT.

This clonotype showed up just a few times. The chain has TRBV7-2 and TRBJ1-6; D is unclear. Between the trimmed V and J ends, which lost 3 bases and 7 bases, there was a span of 10 bases. The CDR3 covers 14 residues. Germline CDR1 SGHTA, CDR2 FQGNSA. CDR3 protein: CASSFPGFNSPLHF. In DNA form, the CDR3 reads TGTGCCAGCAGCTTTCCCGGGTTCAATTCACCCCTCCACTTT.

This clonotype was counted ten times or more. CDR3 loop: CASSQDGGPRDQETQYF. CDR3 nucleotide sequence: TGCGCCAGCAGCCAAGATGGGGGTCCGCGGGACCAAGAGACCCAGTACTTC. The chain recombines TRBV4-1 with TRBJ2-5; D assignment may be TRBD1 or TRBD2 (5 bases each). Germline CDR1 is MGHRA and CDR2 is YSYEKL. The CDR3 runs to 17 residues. With 0 bases removed from V and 0 bases from J, the gap between germline ends came to 14 bases.

J is TRBJ2-1 and V is TRBV20-1; 12 bases map to TRBD2. After removal of 6 bases from V and 0 bases from J, the junction contained 9 bases not matched to a gene. This CDR3 is built from 17 residues. Germline assignment: CDR1 DFQATT and CDR2 SNEGSKA (reference sequence). This chain's CDR3 is CSATTSGGPLSYNEQFF. CDR3 nucleotides: TGCAGTGCCACAACTAGCGGGGGGCCCCTCTCCTACAATGAGCAGTTCTTC.

This clonotype showed up just a few times. The V and J genes are TRBV9 and TRBJ2-2; 12 bases match TRBD1. The V and J ends lost 3 bases and 2 bases, in that order; junction bases with no gene match: 5. The CDR3 totals 17 residues. Germline lookup yields CDR1 SGDLS and CDR2 YYNGEE. In nucleotides, the CDR3 is TGTGCCAGCAGCGACGCCGGGACAGGGGGCAACACCGGGGAGCTGTTTTTT. It translates to CASSDAGTGGNTGELFF.

This clonotype has more than one count but fewer than ten. The genes are TRBV25-1 and TRBJ2-5; 8 bases match TRBD2. V dropped 3 bases and J dropped 5; count of bases not matched to a gene: 11. Germline V gene sequence: CDR1 MGHDK, CDR2 SYGVNS. This CDR3 has 16 residues. The CDR3 nucleotides read TGTGCCAGCAGTGATCTGCGGCGGGGGGCTGAGGAGACCCAGTACTTC. It is translated as CASSDLRRGAEETQYF. The full variable domain, its missing parts supplied by reference TRBV25-1 and TRBJ2-5, is EADIYQTPRYLVIGTGKKITLECSQTMGHDKMYWYQQDPGMELHLIHYSYGVNSTEKGDLSSESTVSRIRTEHFPLTLESARPSHTSQYLCASSDLRRGAEETQYFGPGTRLLVL.

This clonotype was detected only a few times. The chain joins TRBV6-2 or TRBV6-3 to TRBJ2-3; 8 bases are a match to TRBD2. The V gene's germline CDR1 is MNHEY and CDR2 SVGEGT. The CDR3 has 16 amino acids. The trim removed 8 bases at V and 1 base at J, leaving 11 bases unmatched. The CDR3 DNA reads TGTGCCAGCTCAAACGGCGTTAGCGGGGGCACAGATACGCAGTATTTT. Its protein product is CASSNGVSGGTDTQYF.

V usage is TRBV6-2 or TRBV6-3 and J usage is TRBJ1-2, with 8 bases fitting TRBD1. V was clipped by 2 bases and J by 8 bases; unmatched bases: 4. Germline CDR1 is MNHEY and CDR2 is SVGEGT. The CDR3 covers 13 residues. The CDR3 bases are TGTGCCAGCAGTTACGACAGGGGACAAGGCTACACCTTC. Translated, it gives CASSYDRGQGYTF.

In DNA, the CDR3 is TGTGCCAGCAGTTTATTAACATTTGAAAAACTGTTTTTT. Translation gives CASSLLTFEKLFF. The chain recombines TRBV12-3 or TRBV12-4 with TRBJ1-4, with D unclear. The CDR3 sequence is 13 residues long. Trimming took off 2 bases at V and 7 bases at J, with 8 bases between the two ends.

The chain carries TRBV6-1 and TRBJ2-2, with 9 bases lining up with TRBD2. V lost 6 bases to trimming and J lost 4 bases; unmatched junction nucleotides: 15. Germline values: CDR1 MNHNS, CDR2 SASEGT. This CDR3 comprises 18 residues. The CDR3 protein is CASSKLVAGGPGTGELFF. The CDR3 nucleotides read TGTGCCAGCAGCAAACTAGTTGCGGGGGGGCCGGGCACCGGGGAGCTGTTTTTT.

The chain carries TRBV6-2 or TRBV6-3 and TRBJ1-1; 9 bases map to TRBD1. Germline assignment: CDR1 MNHEY and CDR2 SVGEGT. The V gene end was trimmed by 4 bases and the J gene end by 13 bases; junction bases not matched to a gene: 13. The CDR3 loop spans 14 amino acids. As DNA, the CDR3 is TGTGCCAGCAGTTCCTTCCGGGACAGGGAGATTTTTTTCTTT. This encodes CASSSFRDREIFFF.

The chain employs TRBV9 and TRBJ2-5; D ambiguous. The V and J ends lost 1 base and 1 base respectively, with 5 bases between them. CDR3 length equals 13 residues. The germline V gene encodes CDR1 SGDLS and CDR2 YYNGEE. CDR3 region: CASSVSVQETQYF. The CDR3 nucleotides are TGTGCCAGCAGCGTATCCGTCCAAGAGACCCAGTACTTC.

This chain links TRBV24-1 with TRBJ2-2; weak D call: TRBD2 (6 bases). This CDR3 spans 14 amino acids. Trimming cost V 5 bases and J 0 bases, with 6 bases left between them. Germline V gene lookup returns CDR1 KGHDR and CDR2 SFDVKD. CDR3 in DNA: TGTGCCACCAGTGGACTAGCGAACACCGGGGAGCTGTTTTTT. This gives the protein CATSGLANTGELFF.

A few counts support this clonotype. J is TRBJ2-7 and V is TRBV12-3 or TRBV12-4; TRBD2 matches at 10 bases. V shed 4 bases and J 2 bases; nucleotides not matched to a gene: 2. This CDR3 region has 14 residues. This CDR3 is CASSCTSGAYEQYV. As DNA, the CDR3 is TGTGCCAGCAGTTGTACTAGCGGGGCCTACGAGCAGTACGTC.

In its sample, this clonotype was seen a few times. The rearrangement uses TRBV20-1 and TRBJ2-3; tentatively, D is TRBD2 (6 bases). The CDR3 contains 14 residues. The germline V gene has CDR1 DFQATT and CDR2 SNEGSKA (reference sequence). V was cut by 5 bases and J by 0 bases, with 12 bases left in between. The CDR3 is CSAENSGSTDTQYF. The CDR3 DNA follows: TGCAGTGCTGAGAATAGCGGAAGCACAGATACGCAGTATTTT.

There are a few counts of this clonotype. V is TRBV29-1 and J is TRBJ1-2; no clear D. Per germline, CDR1 SQVTM and CDR2 ANQGSEA. The CDR3 has 11 residues. The V end was cut by 5 bases, the J end by 8 bases, with 12 bases between. This CDR3 reads CSVLGFGGYTF. CDR3 nucleotides: TGCAGCGTTTTGGGCTTTGGGGGCTACACCTTC.

This clonotype was counted many times. The chain has TRBV10-2 and TRBJ2-7; 7 bases line up with TRBD2. Looked up from germline, CDR1 is WSHSY and CDR2 is SAAADI. The CDR3 has 16 amino acids. With 2 bases clipped from V and 1 base from J, the junction kept 8 bases outside the gene matches. The CDR3 here is CASSEALAELSYEQYF. The CDR3, as DNA: TGCGCCAGCAGTGAGGCCCTAGCGGAACTGTCCTACGAGCAGTACTTC.

Regarding this clonotype: This may arise from a read error, as a much more abundant clone is one base away. V gene TRBV12-3 or TRBV12-4 combines with J gene TRBJ1-1; D is possibly TRBD1 (6 bases). Trimming pared 2 bases from V and 10 bases from J, leaving 11 bases between. This CDR3 spans 12 amino acids. CDR3 protein: CASSLSGGRAFF. CDR3 in DNA: TGTGCCAGCAGTTTATCGGGGGGGCGAGCTTTCTTT.

V usage is TRBV30 and J usage is TRBJ1-5; D unclear. Per the germline V gene, CDR1 is GTSNPN and CDR2 is SVGIG (reference sequence). The germline V and J ends were trimmed by 2 bases and 0 bases, with 20 bases remaining between them. CDR3 length: 18 amino acids. CDR3 in amino acids: CAWSLRAWEAYSNQPQHF. The CDR3 DNA sequence: TGTGCCTGGAGTTTAAGGGCCTGGGAGGCTTATAGCAATCAGCCCCAGCATTTT. The full variable domain, with the rest looked up from reference TRBV30 and TRBJ1-5, is SQTIHQWPATLVQPVGSPLSLECTVEGTSNPNLYWYRQAAGRGLQLLFYSVGIGQISSEVPQNLSASRPQDRQFILSSKKLLLSDSGFYLCAWSLRAWEAYSNQPQHFGDGTRLSIL.

This clonotype has a handful of counts. V and J are TRBV5-1 and TRBJ1-1; 7 bases are shared with TRBD1. This CDR3 is built from 14 residues. The ends lost 4 bases at V and 0 bases at J; junction bases unmatched: 3. The germline CDR1 and CDR2 sequences are SGHRS and YFSETQ. CDR3 DNA: TGCGCCAGCAGCAAGGGACAGTTGAACACTGAAGCTTTCTTT. Its translation is CASSKGQLNTEAFF.

The genes are TRBV7-2 and TRBJ2-1; D is unresolved. Trimming shortened V by 5 bases and J by 10 bases, and 9 bases separated the two germline ends. Germline loops: CDR1 SGHTA, CDR2 FQGNSA. CDR3 size: 11 residues. The CDR3 spells CASSRTFEQFF. The CDR3 nucleotides are TGTGCCAGCAGCCGGACGTTCGAGCAGTTCTTC.